These T cell receptor beta chains were read from a single sample in a study of T cell responses to AZD1222 COVID-19 vaccine. The assay was immunoSEQ multiplex PCR, and TCRdb's table has in-frame clones only and misses some. This table has more than 85,000 clones, about 85% appearing once. Sequenced material: peripheral blood, taken on day 0 of AZD1222 vaccination. These receptors were obtained from an adult in good health. CDR3s include the opening cysteine and the closing phenylalanine or tryptophan. The D gene is left open where the match is weak. The size entry is marked missing in some rows and otherwise reads once, few, many or a size class.

size: -
V: TRBV28
length: 12
D: -
J: TRBJ1-2
DNA: TGTGCCAGCAGTAACAAGGGCTATGGCTACACCTTC
CDR3: CASSNKGYGYTF

size: -
V: TRBV29-1
length: 13
D: TRBD1
J: TRBJ2-7
DNA: TGCAGCTATAGGACAGGGGGGACCTACGAGCAGTACTTC
CDR3: CSYRTGGTYEQYF

size: once
V: TRBV7-2
length: 18
D: -
J: TRBJ2-3
DNA: TGTGCCAGCAGCTTAGTATCCCTCTTGGCTAGCCCCACAGATACGCAGTATTTT
CDR3: CASSLVSLLASPTDTQYF

size: -
V: TRBV27
length: 16
D: -
J: TRBJ2-7
DNA: TGTGCCAGCAGTTTATGGCGCACCTCAATCTCCTACGAGCAGTACTTC
CDR3: CASSLWRTSISYEQYF

size: -
V: TRBV19
length: 15
D: -
J: TRBJ1-2
DNA: TGTGCCAGTAGTATAGTAGGGGAGTTCCGCTATGGCTACACCTTC
CDR3: CASSIVGEFRYGYTF

size: -
V: TRBV18
length: 14
D: -
J: TRBJ1-4
DNA: TGTGCCAGCTCAAGGGACACAACTAATGAAAAACTGTTTTTT
CDR3: CASSRDTTNEKLFF

size: -
V: TRBV13
length: 15
D: TRBD2
J: TRBJ2-5
DNA: TGTGCCAGCAGCTTAGCCATGACTAGCAGAGAGACCCAGTACTTC
CDR3: CASSLAMTSRETQYF

size: few
V: TRBV7-2
length: 14
D: -
J: TRBJ2-3
DNA: TGTGCCAGCAGCCCGACGACTTCGACAGATACGCAGTATTTT
CDR3: CASSPTTSTDTQYF

size: -
V: TRBV5-1
length: 18
D: -
J: TRBJ1-4
DNA: TGCGCCAGCAGCTTGGGTCGGGCAGGGTCATGGGTAAATGAAAAACTGTTTTTT
CDR3: CASSLGRAGSWVNEKLFF

size: -
V: TRBV30
length: 14
D: TRBD2
J: TRBJ2-1
DNA: TGTGCCTGGATCCCGGGACTAGCGGGAGGTGAGCAGTTCTTC
CDR3: CAWIPGLAGGEQFF

size: -
V: TRBV28
length: 15
D: -
J: TRBJ1-2
DNA: TGTGCCAGCAGTTTAGCCAGCCTTGGGTGGTATGGCTACACCTTC
CDR3: CASSLASLGWYGYTF

size: -
V: TRBV19
length: 13
D: TRBD1
J: TRBJ1-5
DNA: TGTGCCAGTAGCGGACAGGTCAATCAGCCCCAGCATTTT
CDR3: CASSGQVNQPQHF

size: -
V: TRBV7-7
length: 15
D: TRBD1
J: TRBJ2-5
DNA: TGTGCCAGCAGCAGCAACGACAGGGCGACGGGGACCCAGTACTTC
CDR3: CASSSNDRATGTQYF

size: -
V: TRBV19
length: 13
D: -
J: TRBJ1-1
DNA: TGTGCCAGTAGTAGGGCAGGGAGCCCTGAAGCTTTCTTT
CDR3: CASSRAGSPEAFF

size: -
V: TRBV28
length: 16
D: -
J: TRBJ1-3
DNA: TGTGCCAGCAGTTTATTTTTTACGGGGACTGGAAACACCATATATTTT
CDR3: CASSLFFTGTGNTIYF

size: -
V: TRBV30
length: 13
D: -
J: TRBJ1-3
DNA: TGTGCCTGGAGTGGTGACGCCCGAAACACCATATATTTT
CDR3: CAWSGDARNTIYF

size: -
V: TRBV28
length: 13
D: -
J: TRBJ2-5
DNA: TGTGCCAGCAGTTCCCAGGACCGGGAATCCCAGTACTTC
CDR3: CASSSQDRESQYF

size: -
V: TRBV14
length: 13
D: -
J: TRBJ1-1
DNA: TGTGCCAGCGCGATCATACAGGGAAGTGAAGCTTTCTTT
CDR3: CASAIIQGSEAFF

size: -
V: TRBV11-2
length: 14
D: -
J: TRBJ1-2
DNA: TGTGCCAGCAGCCGTTCGGAGGTGGACTATGGCTACACCTTC
CDR3: CASSRSEVDYGYTF

size: once
V: TRBV5-6
length: 16
D: TRBD1
J: TRBJ2-7
DNA: TGTGCCAGCAGCGGAAGATACGGGACAGGGATCTACGAGCAGTACTTC
CDR3: CASSGRYGTGIYEQYF

size: few
V: TRBV5-1
length: 15
D: TRBD1
J: TRBJ1-1
DNA: TGCGCCAGCAGCTTGCAGGGACAGCTGAACACTGAAGCTTTCTTT
CDR3: CASSLQGQLNTEAFF

size: -
V: TRBV7-9
length: 15
D: -
J: TRBJ2-7
DNA: TGTGCCAGCAGCTTAAGCAGCGGACCGAACTACGAGCAGTACTTC
CDR3: CASSLSSGPNYEQYF

size: -
V: TRBV19
length: 16
D: TRBD1
J: TRBJ1-1
DNA: TGTGCCAGTAGTATCCGTACGGGACAGGGAGACTCTGAAGCTTTCTTT
CDR3: CASSIRTGQGDSEAFF

size: -
V: TRBV10-2
length: 14
D: -
J: TRBJ1-3
DNA: TGCGCCAGCAGTGAAAGGACAGCGAGAAACACCATATATTTT
CDR3: CASSERTARNTIYF

size: -
V: TRBV19
length: 16
D: TRBD1
J: TRBJ1-6
DNA: TGTGCCAGTAGTTCGCGGACAGGGGGAAGTAATTCACCCCTCCACTTT
CDR3: CASSSRTGGSNSPLHF

size: -
V: TRBV19
length: 16
D: TRBD1
J: TRBJ1-1
DNA: TGTGCCAGTAGCGCCGGTAGGGACAGGGTTAGAACTGAAGCTTTCTTT
CDR3: CASSAGRDRVRTEAFF

size: -
V: TRBV6-5
length: 15
D: -
J: TRBJ1-1
DNA: TGTGCCAGCAGTTACCGATGGGGAAAGGACACTGAAGCTTTCTTT
CDR3: CASSYRWGKDTEAFF

size: -
V: TRBV27
length: 13
D: -
J: TRBJ2-7
DNA: TGTGCCAGCCGGGATTTTGCCAGGTTCAAGGAGTACTTC
CDR3: CASRDFARFKEYF

size: -
V: TRBV7-9
length: 12
D: -
J: TRBJ1-2
DNA: TGTGCCAGCAGCTTAGAGGGCGCGGGCTACACCTTC
CDR3: CASSLEGAGYTF

size: -
V: TRBV28
length: 14
D: -
J: TRBJ2-7
DNA: TGTGCCAGCAGTTTAGCTGGGCAGGCCTACGAGCAGTACTTC
CDR3: CASSLAGQAYEQYF

size: -
V: TRBV11-2
length: 18
D: TRBD2
J: TRBJ2-5
DNA: TGTGCCAGCAGCCCCTGGACTAGCGGGGCGGATTACCAAGAGACCCAGTACTTC
CDR3: CASSPWTSGADYQETQYF

size: -
V: TRBV10-2
length: 15
D: -
J: TRBJ2-3
DNA: TGCGCCAGCAGTGGAGCCAGCGCCCGCACAGATACGCAGTATTTT
CDR3: CASSGASARTDTQYF

size: -
V: TRBV15
length: 16
D: -
J: TRBJ2-5
DNA: TGTGCCACCAGCAGAGGGGCAGGCGGCGAACAAGAGACCCAGTACTTC
CDR3: CATSRGAGGEQETQYF

size: -
V: TRBV28
length: 13
D: -
J: TRBJ1-1
DNA: TGTGCCAGCAGTTTAACCCCCCGGACTGAAGCTTTCTTT
CDR3: CASSLTPRTEAFF

size: -
V: TRBV7-2
length: 14
D: -
J: TRBJ2-6
DNA: TGTGCCAGCAGCTGGAACTCTGGGGCCAACGTCCTGACTTTC
CDR3: CASSWNSGANVLTF

size: -
V: TRBV2
length: 12
D: -
J: TRBJ2-7
DNA: TGTGCCAGCAGTGAGACATCCTACGAGCAGTACTTC
CDR3: CASSETSYEQYF

size: once
V: TRBV19
length: 13
D: -
J: TRBJ2-3
DNA: TGTGCCAGTAGTATAATGGGCACAGATACGCAGTATTTT
CDR3: CASSIMGTDTQYF

size: -
V: TRBV2
length: 12
D: -
J: TRBJ2-7
DNA: TGTGCCAGCAGTGGGACGACCTACGAGCAGTACTTC
CDR3: CASSGTTYEQYF

size: -
V: TRBV4-1
length: 15
D: -
J: TRBJ1-1
DNA: TGCGCCAGCAGCCAAGATGGGGGTATGAACACTGAAGCTTTCTTT
CDR3: CASSQDGGMNTEAFF

size: -
V: TRBV30
length: 13
D: -
J: TRBJ1-6
DNA: TGTGCCTGGGCGGACAGAAATTATTCACCCCTCCACTTT
CDR3: CAWADRNYSPLHF